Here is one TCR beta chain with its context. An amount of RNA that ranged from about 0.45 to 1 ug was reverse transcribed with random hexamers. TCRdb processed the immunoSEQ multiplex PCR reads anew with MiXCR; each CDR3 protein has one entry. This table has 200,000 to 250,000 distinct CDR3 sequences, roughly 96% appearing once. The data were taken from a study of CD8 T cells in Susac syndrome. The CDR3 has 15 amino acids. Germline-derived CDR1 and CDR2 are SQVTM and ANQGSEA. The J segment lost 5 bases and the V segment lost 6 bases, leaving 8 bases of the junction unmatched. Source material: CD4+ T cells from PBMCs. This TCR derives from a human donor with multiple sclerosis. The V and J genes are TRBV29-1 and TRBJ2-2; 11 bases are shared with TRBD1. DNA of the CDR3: TGCAGCGTCCCCTTGGGGACAGGGGGGACCGGGGAGCTGTTTTTT. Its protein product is CSVPLGTGGTGELFF.